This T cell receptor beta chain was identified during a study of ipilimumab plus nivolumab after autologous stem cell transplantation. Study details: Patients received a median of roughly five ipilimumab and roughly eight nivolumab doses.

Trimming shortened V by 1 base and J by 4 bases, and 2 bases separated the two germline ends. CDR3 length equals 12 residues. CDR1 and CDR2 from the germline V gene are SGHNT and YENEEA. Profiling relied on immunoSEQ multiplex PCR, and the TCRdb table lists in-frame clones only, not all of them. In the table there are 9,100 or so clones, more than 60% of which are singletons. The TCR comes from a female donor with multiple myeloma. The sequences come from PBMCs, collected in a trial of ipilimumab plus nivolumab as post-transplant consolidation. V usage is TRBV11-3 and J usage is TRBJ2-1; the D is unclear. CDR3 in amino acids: CASSLGYNEQFF. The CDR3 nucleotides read TGTGCCAGCAGCTTAGGTTACAATGAGCAGTTCTTC.